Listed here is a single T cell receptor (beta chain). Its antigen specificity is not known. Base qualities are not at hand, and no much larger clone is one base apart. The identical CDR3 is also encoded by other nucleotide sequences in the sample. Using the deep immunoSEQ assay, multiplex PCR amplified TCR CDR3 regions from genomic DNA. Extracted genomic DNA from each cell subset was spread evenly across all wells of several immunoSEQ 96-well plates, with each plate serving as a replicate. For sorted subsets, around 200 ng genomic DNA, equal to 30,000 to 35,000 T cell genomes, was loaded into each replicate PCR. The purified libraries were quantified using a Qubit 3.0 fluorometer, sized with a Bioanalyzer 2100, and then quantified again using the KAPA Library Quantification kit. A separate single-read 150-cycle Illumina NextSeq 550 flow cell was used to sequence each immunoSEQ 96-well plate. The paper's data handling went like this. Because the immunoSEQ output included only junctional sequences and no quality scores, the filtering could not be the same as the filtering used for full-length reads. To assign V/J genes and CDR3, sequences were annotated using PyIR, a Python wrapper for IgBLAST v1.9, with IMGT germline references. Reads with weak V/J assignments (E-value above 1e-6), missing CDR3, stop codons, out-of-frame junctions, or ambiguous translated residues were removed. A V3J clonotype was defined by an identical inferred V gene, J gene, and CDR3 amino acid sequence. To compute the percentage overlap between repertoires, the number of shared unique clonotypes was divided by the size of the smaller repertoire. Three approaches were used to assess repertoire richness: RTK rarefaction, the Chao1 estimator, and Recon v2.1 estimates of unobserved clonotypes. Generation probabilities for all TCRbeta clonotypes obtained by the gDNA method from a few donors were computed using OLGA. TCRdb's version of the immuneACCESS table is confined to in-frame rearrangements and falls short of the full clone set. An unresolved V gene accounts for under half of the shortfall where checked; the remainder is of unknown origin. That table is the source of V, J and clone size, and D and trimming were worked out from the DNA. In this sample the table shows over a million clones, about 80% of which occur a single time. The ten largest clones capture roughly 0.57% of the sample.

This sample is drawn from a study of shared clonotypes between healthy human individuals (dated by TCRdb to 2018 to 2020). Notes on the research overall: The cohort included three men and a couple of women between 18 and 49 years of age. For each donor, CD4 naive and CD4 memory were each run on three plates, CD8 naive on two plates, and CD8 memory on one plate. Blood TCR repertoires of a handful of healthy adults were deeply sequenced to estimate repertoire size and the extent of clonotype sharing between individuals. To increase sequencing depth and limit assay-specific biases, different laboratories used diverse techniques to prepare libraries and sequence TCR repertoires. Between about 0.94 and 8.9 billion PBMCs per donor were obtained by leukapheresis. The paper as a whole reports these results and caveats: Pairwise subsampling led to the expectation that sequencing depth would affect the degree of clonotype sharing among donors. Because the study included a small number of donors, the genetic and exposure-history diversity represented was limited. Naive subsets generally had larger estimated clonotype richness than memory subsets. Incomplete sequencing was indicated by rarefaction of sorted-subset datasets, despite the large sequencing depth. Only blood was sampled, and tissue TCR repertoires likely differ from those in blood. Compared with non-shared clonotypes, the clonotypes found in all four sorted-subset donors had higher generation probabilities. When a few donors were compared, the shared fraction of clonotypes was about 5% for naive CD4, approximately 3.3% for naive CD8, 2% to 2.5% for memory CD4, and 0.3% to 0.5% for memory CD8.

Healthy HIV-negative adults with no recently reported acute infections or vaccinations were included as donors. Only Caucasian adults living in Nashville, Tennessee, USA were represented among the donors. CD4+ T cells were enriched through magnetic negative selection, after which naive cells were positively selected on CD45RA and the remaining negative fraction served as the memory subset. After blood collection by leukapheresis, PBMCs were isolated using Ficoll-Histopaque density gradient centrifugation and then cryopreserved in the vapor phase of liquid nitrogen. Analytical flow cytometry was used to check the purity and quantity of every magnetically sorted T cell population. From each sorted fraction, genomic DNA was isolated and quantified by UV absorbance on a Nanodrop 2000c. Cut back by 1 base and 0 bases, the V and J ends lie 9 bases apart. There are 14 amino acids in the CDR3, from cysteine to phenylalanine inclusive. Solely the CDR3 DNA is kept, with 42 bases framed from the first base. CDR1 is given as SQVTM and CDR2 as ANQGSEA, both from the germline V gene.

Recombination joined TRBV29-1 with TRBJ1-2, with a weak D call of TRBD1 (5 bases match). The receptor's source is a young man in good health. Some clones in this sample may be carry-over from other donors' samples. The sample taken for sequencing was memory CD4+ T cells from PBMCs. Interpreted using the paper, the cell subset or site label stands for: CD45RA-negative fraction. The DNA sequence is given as TGCAGCGTTGAAGGCCGGGGGGCTAACTATGGCTACACCTTC. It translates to CSVEGRGANYGYTF.